The 8 T cell receptor beta chains below were found in one sample sequenced in a study of human T cells and chemical hapten exposure. TCRdb re-derived calls from the RACE reads in MiXCR, one entry per CDR3 protein. Of about 380,000 distinct CDR3 sequences listed, nearly 5% are singletons. Time point in this sample: patch test 1, 2 weeks after DPC sensitization. Indicated treatment: therapeutic diphenylcyclopropenone sensitization with weekly scalp DPC. The sample in question was whole blood, obtained in connection with sensitization to the hapten diphenylcyclopropenone (DPC). The source of these receptors is a woman in her fifties or sixties with alopecia areata. Some clones in this sample may be carry-over from other donors' samples.

At least ten counts were recorded for this clonotype. The chain links TRBV9 to TRBJ2-3; unclear D gene. The CDR3 runs 14 residues. V dropped 4 bases and J dropped 4 bases, with 13 bases sitting between them. CDR1 is SGDLS, CDR2 YYNGEE, per germline. CDR3 DNA: TGTGCCAGCAGCCCGGCAAGTCATTCAGATACGCAGTATTTT. Translating it yields CASSPASHSDTQYF.

The chain is built from TRBV23-1 and TRBJ2-7; the match to TRBD1 covers 8 bases. TRBV23-1 is an ORF, with its function uncertain. V lost 0 bases to trimming and J lost 4 bases; unmatched junction nucleotides: 17. The CDR3 runs 19 residues. The CDR3 nucleotides are TGCGCCAGCAGTCAATCGATCCCACCAGGACAGGGAGGAACTTACGAGCAGTACTTC. This encodes CASSQSIPPGQGGTYEQYF.

The CDR3 bases are TGTGCCAGCAGCCAAGATCCAGGGGGCTTTAACGAGCAGTACTTC. Residues: CASSQDPGGFNEQYF. The V and J genes are TRBV3-1 and TRBJ2-7, with 8 bases identical to TRBD1. V gave up 0 bases and J gave up 5 bases; unmatched junction bases: 6. CDR3 length: 15 amino acids. Germline CDR1 is LGHDT and CDR2 is YNNKEL (reference sequence).

In this sample, this clonotype turned up many times. The rearrangement links TRBV6-5 to TRBJ2-5; D gene unclear. The V and J ends lost 0 bases and 2 bases respectively, with 4 bases between them. The CDR3 has 13 residues. Germline CDR1 MNHEY, CDR2 SVGAGI. CDR3 coding DNA: TGTGCCAGCAGTTACTCGACACAAGAGACCCAGTACTTC. As protein: CASSYSTQETQYF.

The V gene is TRBV13, the J gene TRBJ1-1; D gene ambiguous. CDR3 length equals 14 residues. Germline CDR1 PRHDT, CDR2 FYEKMQ (reference sequence). Trimming removed 5 bases at V and 1 base at J, with 11 bases between. This CDR3 is CASSGDKGNTEAFF. The CDR3 DNA reads TGTGCCAGCAGCGGAGACAAGGGGAACACTGAAGCTTTCTTT.

This clonotype was detected many times. The chain combines TRBV29-1 with TRBJ1-4, with D possibly TRBD1 on 5 matching bases. The CDR3 has 13 amino acids. V lost 2 bases and J 10 bases, leaving 14 bases between the germline ends. In germline, CDR1 is SQVTM, CDR2 ANQGSEA. This CDR3 is CSVEIGRVGKLFF. CDR3 sequence (DNA): TGCAGCGTTGAAATCGGCAGGGTAGGAAAACTGTTTTTT.

This clonotype was counted only a few times. J is TRBJ2-1 and V is TRBV24-1; 11 bases fit TRBD2. CDR1 KGHDR and CDR2 SFDVKD come from the germline V gene. J gave up 10 bases and V 0 bases, and 7 bases lay outside the gene matches. This CDR3 is 16 amino acids long. The CDR3 sequence: CATSDLRLAGGGEQFF. The CDR3 DNA follows: TGTGCCACCAGTGATTTGCGGCTAGCGGGAGGTGGAGAGCAGTTCTTC.

This clonotype has just a few counts. The chain joins TRBV7-2 to TRBJ2-2, with D perhaps given as TRBD1 or TRBD2 (5 bases each). Germline CDR1 reads SGHTA; CDR2 reads FQGNSA. The CDR3 has 14 amino acids. V gave up 5 bases and J gave up 0 bases, with 7 bases separating them. The CDR3 spells CASSEGSNTGELFF. The CDR3 bases are TGTGCCAGCAGCGAGGGGTCGAACACCGGGGAGCTGTTTTTT.